The 14 T cell receptor beta chains in this list originate from one sample, sequenced in a study of blood T cell repertoires in COVID-19. The repertoire was sequenced with immunoSEQ multiplex PCR; TCRdb's copy has only in-frame clones and lacks some. In the table there are 200,000 to 300,000 clones, about 90% of which are singletons. What was sequenced was PBMCs or T cells enriched from blood (not recorded which). Source of these receptors: a man over 45 who had been exposed to COVID-19.

The V gene is TRBV18, the J gene TRBJ2-5; 10 positions agree with TRBD2. The germline CDR1 and CDR2 sequences are KGHSH and LQKENI. This CDR3 spans 15 amino acids. J lost 5 bases, V lost 3 bases, and 6 bases had no gene match. The CDR3 region has the DNA TGTGCCAGCTCACCGACTAGCGGGTTTTCGGAGACCCAGTACTTC. This sequence encodes CASSPTSGFSETQYF.

The J gene is TRBJ1-1, the V gene TRBV19; TRBD1 aligns across 7 bases. Germline-derived CDR1 and CDR2 are LNHDA and SQIVND (reference sequence). J lost 0 bases, V lost 4 bases, and 8 bases had no gene match. This CDR3 spans 16 amino acids. CDR3 DNA sequence: TGTGCCAGTAGTACTATACAGGGGCTCCTGAACACTGAAGCTTTCTTT. Translating gives CASSTIQGLLNTEAFF.

This clone was seen just once. CDR3 region: CASSSWTGYGNSPLHF. The CDR3 bases are TGTGCCAGCAGCTCCTGGACAGGGTACGGGAATTCACCCCTCCACTTT. J is TRBJ1-6 and V is TRBV7-9, with 8 bases lining up with TRBD1. This CDR3 has 16 amino acids. The ends lost 4 bases at V and 7 bases at J; junction bases unmatched: 9. CDR1 is SEHNR and CDR2 is FQNEAQ in the germline V gene (reference sequence).

This sequence joins TRBV15 and TRBJ1-5; possible D gene TRBD1, 6 bases. Germline values: CDR1 LNHNV, CDR2 YYDKDF (reference sequence). This CDR3 has 16 amino acids. V lost 3 bases and J lost 2, with 14 bases in between. The DNA for the CDR3 is TGTGCCACCAGCAGGATACAGGGTTTTGGCAATCAGCCCCAGCATTTT. Protein product: CATSRIQGFGNQPQHF.

The chain recombines TRBV2 with TRBJ1-5; 8 bases map to TRBD1. Germline values: CDR1 SNHLY, CDR2 FYNNEI. V trimming: 5 bases; J trimming: 3 bases; junction bases outside the gene matches: 3. There are 14 residues in the CDR3. The DNA of the CDR3 is TGTGCCAGCAGTCGACAGGGGTTCAATCAGCCCCAGCATTTT. Translated: CASSRQGFNQPQHF.

CDR3 nucleotides: TGTGCCAGCAGTTCGTCGGGAACAGGGCTTCTTGCCAATGAGCAGTTCTTC. This sequence encodes CASSSSGTGLLANEQFF. J is TRBJ2-1 and V is TRBV28; D may be TRBD1 (6 bases). Germline CDR1 MDHEN, CDR2 SYDVKM. V was pared by 4 bases and J by 6 bases, with 22 bases between. The CDR3 has 17 residues.

This clone showed up just once. The chain combines TRBV7-8 with TRBJ2-1; no definite D call. Germline loops: CDR1 SGHVS, CDR2 FQNEAQ. The CDR3 covers 13 residues. V was pared by 5 bases and J by 4 bases, with 9 bases between. Here the CDR3 reads CASSPLLYNEQFF. In DNA, the CDR3 is TGTGCCAGCAGCCCCCTCCTTTACAATGAGCAGTTCTTC.

The chain carries TRBV7-9 and TRBJ2-3, with D maybe TRBD2 (6 bases). From germline, CDR1 is SEHNR and CDR2 FQNEAQ (reference sequence). The CDR3 extends over 16 amino acids. Trimming took 5 bases from V and 6 from J, leaving 21 bases between them. Here the CDR3 DNA reads TGTGCCAGCAGCCTTAGCGGAGGACGACTCGGCGATACGCAGTATTTT. It specifies CASSLSGGRLGDTQYF.

The gene calls are TRBV11-2 and TRBJ1-4; D uncertain. The CDR3 is 13 amino acids. Between the trimmed V and J ends, which lost 1 base and 8 bases, there was a span of 8 bases. Germline V CDR1 and CDR2: SGHAT, FQNNGV. This chain's CDR3 is CASSLASTEKLFF. The DNA of the CDR3 is TGTGCCAGCAGCTTAGCCAGTACGGAAAAACTGTTTTTT.

The CDR3 here is CASSLAGQPSSYNEQFF. The CDR3 DNA follows: TGTGCCAGCAGCTTAGCGGGACAGCCAAGCTCCTACAATGAGCAGTTCTTC. The chain couples TRBV7-6 to TRBJ2-1, with TRBD1 matching 7 bases. V dropped 0 bases and J dropped 0; count of bases not matched to a gene: 5. The germline CDR1 and CDR2 sequences are SGHVS and FNYEAQ. The CDR3 contains 17 residues.

The chain has TRBV7-9 and TRBJ2-2; TRBD2 agrees at 9 bases. Per the germline V gene, CDR1 is SEHNR and CDR2 is FQNEAQ (reference sequence). V shed 2 bases, J shed 2 bases, and the junction held 12 bases outside the gene matches. The CDR3 consists of 19 residues. CDR3 sequence reads: CASSLKLSWGLANTGELFF. As DNA, the CDR3 is TGTGCCAGCAGCTTAAAATTGAGTTGGGGACTAGCCAACACCGGGGAGCTGTTTTTT.

The chain joins TRBV9 to TRBJ1-6; D is unresolved. The germline V gene encodes CDR1 SGDLS and CDR2 YYNGEE. The CDR3 totals 14 residues. V was pared by 0 bases and J by 8 bases, with 9 bases between. CDR3 in DNA: TGTGCCAGCAGCGTAGAAGCGAGGGATTCACCCCTCCACTTT. This gives the protein CASSVEARDSPLHF.

The chain links TRBV28 to TRBJ2-1; TRBD2 matches 7 bases. This CDR3 comprises 17 residues. After removal of 4 bases from V and 0 bases from J, the junction contained 9 bases not matched to a gene. In germline, CDR1 is MDHEN, CDR2 SYDVKM. In DNA, the CDR3 is TGTGCCAGCAGTTCCGGACTAGGACGAATCTCCTACAATGAGCAGTTCTTC. Protein sequence: CASSSGLGRISYNEQFF.

V usage is TRBV10-3 and J usage is TRBJ1-4; D ambiguous. Germline V CDR1 and CDR2: ENHRY, SYGVKD. The V gene lost 0 bases and the J gene lost 2 bases, with 10 bases spanning the gap. The CDR3 is made up of 16 amino acids. The CDR3 nucleotides read TGTGCCATCAGTGAGTCATTCGAGGGCACTAATGAAAAACTGTTTTTT. Protein product: CAISESFEGTNEKLFF.